The next 13 T cell receptor beta chains were all read from a single sample in a study of T cell responses to AZD1222 COVID-19 vaccine. The assay was immunoSEQ multiplex PCR, and TCRdb's table has in-frame clones only and misses some. The sample shows about 150,000 clones, roughly 88% of them seen only once. Specimen: peripheral blood, collected 28 days after the second dose of the MenACWY control vaccine. Every receptor here comes from an adult who received the MenACWY meningococcal vaccine as a control.

V gene TRBV5-6 combines with J gene TRBJ1-5, with unresolved D. Germline V gene lookup returns CDR1 SGHDT and CDR2 YYEEEE. Trimming took off 0 bases at V and 2 bases at J, with 9 bases between the two ends. The CDR3 has 15 residues. In DNA, the CDR3 is TGTGCCAGCAGCTTGGCCGGGATGCGCAATCAGCCCCAGCATTTT. Amino acid sequence: CASSLAGMRNQPQHF.

This chain uses TRBV7-2 with TRBJ2-1; TRBD2 aligns across 14 bases. The CDR3 sequence is 16 residues long. With V trimmed by 5 bases and J by 6 bases, 6 bases remained unmatched. Germline CDR1 and CDR2: SGHTA and FQGNSA. The CDR3 is CASSPQGLAGGNEQFF. DNA of the CDR3: TGTGCCAGCAGCCCCCAAGGACTAGCGGGGGGCAATGAGCAGTTCTTC.

Regarding this clone: Relative to the germline gene, one junction end is altered; a read error may explain this. The V call is TRBV15, the J call TRBJ2-7; 9 nucleotides line up with TRBD1. The CDR3 length is 15 residues. Looked up from germline, CDR1 is LNHNV and CDR2 is YYDKDF (reference sequence). Written as DNA, the CDR3 is TGTGCCACCAGCCGAATGGGACAGGGCCCCTACGAGCAGTACTTT. It specifies CATSRMGQGPYEQYF.

The genes are TRBV28 and TRBJ2-1; D gene uncertain. Trimming removed 6 bases at V and 2 bases at J, with 14 bases between. Germline values: CDR1 MDHEN, CDR2 SYDVKM. The CDR3 has 15 residues. Here the CDR3 reads CASSLVPGAYNEQFF. CDR3 sequence (DNA): TGTGCCAGCAGCCTAGTCCCAGGAGCCTACAATGAGCAGTTCTTC.

This clone has only one observation. This chain connects TRBV12-5 to TRBJ1-5; possible D gene TRBD1, 6 bases. V lost 4 bases and J lost 6, with 13 bases in between. Germline CDR1 and CDR2: LGHNT and FRNRAP. The CDR3 contains 14 residues. CDR3 in amino acids: CASGYRAGVQPQHF. CDR3 bases: TGTGCTAGTGGTTACAGGGCCGGGGTTCAGCCCCAGCATTTT.

V usage is TRBV7-2 and J usage is TRBJ1-2; D is unresolved. V dropped 5 bases and J dropped 8 bases, with 18 bases sitting between them. Germline V gene sequence: CDR1 SGHTA, CDR2 FQGNSA. CDR3 length: 14 residues. In nucleotides, the CDR3 is TGTGCCAGCAGCGGTCAGGTTAACTCTGGAGGCTACACCTTC. It specifies CASSGQVNSGGYTF.

This chain joins TRBV7-3 and TRBJ2-2; TRBD2 aligns across 7 bases. CDR3 size: 15 residues. Germline CDR1 reads SGHTA; CDR2 reads FQGTGA. V trimming: 5 bases; J trimming: 4 bases; junction bases outside the gene matches: 7. This CDR3 is CASSPPGGSTGELFF. DNA of the CDR3: TGTGCCAGCAGCCCACCGGGAGGAAGCACCGGGGAGCTGTTTTTT.

This sequence joins TRBV24-1 and TRBJ1-5; TRBD1 is a possible D gene (6 bases). CDR1 is KGHDR and CDR2 is SFDVKD in the germline V gene. Between the trimmed V and J ends, which lost 3 bases and 0 bases, there was a span of 8 bases. The CDR3 spans 15 residues. The DNA for the CDR3 is TGTGCCACCAGTGATACAGGGCATAGCAATCAGCCCCAGCATTTT. Residues: CATSDTGHSNQPQHF.

The rearrangement joins TRBV11-2 to TRBJ1-1, with D hard to call. Deletions cut 3 bases from V and 3 bases from J, with 8 bases between. This CDR3 region has 13 residues. Germline V lookup: CDR1 SGHAT, CDR2 FQNNGV. The DNA for the CDR3 is TGTGCCAGCAGCTTTGCGGAAGACACTGAAGCTTTCTTT. It yields the protein CASSFAEDTEAFF.

The chain carries TRBV29-1 and TRBJ1-4, with 7 positions matching TRBD1. Trimming at V came to 7 bases and at J to 8 bases, leaving 10 bases not matched to a gene. CDR1 and CDR2 from the germline V gene are SQVTM and ANQGSEA. The CDR3 consists of 13 residues. This chain's CDR3 is CSGGGGEREKLFF. The CDR3, as DNA: TGCAGCGGTGGAGGGGGCGAGCGCGAAAAACTGTTTTTT.

This clone came up a few times. The rearrangement links TRBV4-1 to TRBJ1-1; D may be TRBD1 (6 bases). V dropped 5 bases and J dropped 4 bases, with 14 bases sitting between them. The germline V gene has CDR1 MGHRA and CDR2 YSYEKL. This CDR3 is built from 14 residues. CDR3 sequence: CASSSQGWRTEAFF. The CDR3 region has the DNA TGCGCCAGCAGCTCACAGGGTTGGCGCACTGAAGCTTTCTTT.

V is TRBV7-9 and J is TRBJ1-1; a weak D match, TRBD1 (6 bases). Germline CDR1 reads SEHNR; CDR2 reads FQNEAQ (reference sequence). CDR3 length equals 14 residues. The V and J ends lost 3 bases and 1 base respectively, with 9 bases between them. CDR3 coding DNA: TGTGCCAGCAGCTTTTGGGGGCGGAACACTGAAGCTTTCTTT. It yields the protein CASSFWGRNTEAFF.

The V gene is TRBV5-6, the J gene TRBJ1-1; the match to TRBD1 covers 7 bases. Germline CDR1 reads SGHDT; CDR2 reads YYEEEE. The CDR3 consists of 15 residues. Trimming took 8 bases from V and 0 from J; bases not matched to a gene: 10. CDR3 sequence: CASRRGSQVNTEAFF. CDR3 DNA: TGTGCCAGTCGCAGGGGGTCCCAGGTGAACACTGAAGCTTTCTTT.